This TCR beta chain was retrieved from a study of beta chain features in type 1 diabetes. CDR3 length: 15 residues. Losses at the gene ends were 2 bases for V and 5 bases for J; bases not matched to a gene: 1. Germline lookup yields CDR1 SGDLS and CDR2 YYNGEE. This clone was counted a few times. Its cognate antigen is unknown. Whole-study findings and limits: Within the patient group, naive, central memory and Treg TCRB repertoires appeared more similar to each other than within healthy donors. Shorter TCRB CDR3s, moderately but significantly so, marked every one of the four CD4+ subsets in Type 1 diabetes patients.

Reverse transcribing all isolated RNA meant expressed TCRB transcripts were sequenced. Method: immunoSEQ multiplex PCR; TCRdb's copy keeps in-frame clones and lacks some. The sample consists of approximately 250,000 clones, roughly a tenth of them appearing once. This TCR derives from a man aged 25-45 years with type 1 diabetes. The material sequenced was naive CD4+ T cells from blood. The genes are TRBV9 and TRBJ2-3; 14 bases fit TRBD2. The DNA for the CDR3 is TGTGCCAGCAGCGTCGGACTAGCGGGGGGAGATACGCAGTATTTT. Translation: CASSVGLAGGDTQYF. The full variable domain, with the rest looked up from reference TRBV9 and TRBJ2-3, is DSGVTQTPKHLITATGQRVTLRCSPRSGDLSVYWYQQSLDQGLQFLIQYYNGEERAKGNILERFSAQQFPDLHSELNLSSLELGDSALYFCASSVGLAGGDTQYFGPGTRLTVL.